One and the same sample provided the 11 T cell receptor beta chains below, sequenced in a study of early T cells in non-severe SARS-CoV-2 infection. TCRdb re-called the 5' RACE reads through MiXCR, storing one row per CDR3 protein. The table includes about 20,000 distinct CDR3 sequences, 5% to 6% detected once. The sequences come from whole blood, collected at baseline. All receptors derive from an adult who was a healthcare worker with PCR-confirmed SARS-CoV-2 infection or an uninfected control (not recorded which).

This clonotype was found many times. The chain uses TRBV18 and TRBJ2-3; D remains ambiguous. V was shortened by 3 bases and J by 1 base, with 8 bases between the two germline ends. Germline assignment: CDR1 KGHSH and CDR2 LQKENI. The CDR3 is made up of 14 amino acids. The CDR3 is CASSPPTRTDTQYF. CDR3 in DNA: TGTGCCAGCTCACCTCCCACTCGCACAGATACGCAGTATTTT.

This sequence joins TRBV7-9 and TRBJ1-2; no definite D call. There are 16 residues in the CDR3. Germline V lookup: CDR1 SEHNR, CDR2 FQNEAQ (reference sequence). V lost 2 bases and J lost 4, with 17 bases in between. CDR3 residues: CASSLSLLTVGYGYTF. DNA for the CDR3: TGTGCCAGCAGCTTATCTTTGCTCACGGTCGGCTATGGCTACACCTTC.

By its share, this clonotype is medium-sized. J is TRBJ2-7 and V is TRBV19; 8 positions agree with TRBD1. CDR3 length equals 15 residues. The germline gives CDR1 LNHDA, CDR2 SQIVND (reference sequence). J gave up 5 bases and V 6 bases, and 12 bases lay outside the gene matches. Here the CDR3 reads CASSPGGTGGDEQYF. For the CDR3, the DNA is TGTGCCAGTAGCCCTGGCGGGACAGGAGGTGACGAGCAGTACTTC.

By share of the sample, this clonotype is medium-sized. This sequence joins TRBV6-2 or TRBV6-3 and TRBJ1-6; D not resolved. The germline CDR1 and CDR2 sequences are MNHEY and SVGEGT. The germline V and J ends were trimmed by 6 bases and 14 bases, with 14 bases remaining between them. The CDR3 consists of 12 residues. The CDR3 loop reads CASSLDGLSLHF. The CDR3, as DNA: TGTGCCAGCAGCCTTGACGGACTATCCCTCCACTTT.

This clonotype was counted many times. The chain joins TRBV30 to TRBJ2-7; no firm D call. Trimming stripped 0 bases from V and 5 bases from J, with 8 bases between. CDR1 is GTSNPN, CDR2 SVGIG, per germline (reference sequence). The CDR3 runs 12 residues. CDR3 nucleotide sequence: TGTGCCTGGAGTGTACAAAGGGACGAGCAGTACTTC. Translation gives CAWSVQRDEQYF.

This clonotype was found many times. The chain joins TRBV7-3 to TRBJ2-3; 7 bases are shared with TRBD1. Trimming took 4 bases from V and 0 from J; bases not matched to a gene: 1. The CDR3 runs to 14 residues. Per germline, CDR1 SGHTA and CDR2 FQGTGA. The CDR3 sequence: CASSSDRSTDTQYF. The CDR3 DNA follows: TGTGCCAGCAGCTCGGACAGGAGCACAGATACGCAGTATTTT. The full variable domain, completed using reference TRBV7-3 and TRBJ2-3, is GAGVSQTPSNKVTEKGKYVELRCDPISGHTALYWYRQSLGQGPEFLIYFQGTGAADDSGLPNDRFFAVRPEGSVSTLKIQRTERGDSAVYLCASSSDRSTDTQYFGPGTRLTVL.

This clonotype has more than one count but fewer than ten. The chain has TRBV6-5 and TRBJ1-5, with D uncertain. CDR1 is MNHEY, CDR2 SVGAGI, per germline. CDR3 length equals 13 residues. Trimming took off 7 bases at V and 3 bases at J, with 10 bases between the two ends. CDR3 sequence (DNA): TGTGCCAGCACCAAGGGTTTCAATCAGCCCCAGCATTTT. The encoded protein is CASTKGFNQPQHF.

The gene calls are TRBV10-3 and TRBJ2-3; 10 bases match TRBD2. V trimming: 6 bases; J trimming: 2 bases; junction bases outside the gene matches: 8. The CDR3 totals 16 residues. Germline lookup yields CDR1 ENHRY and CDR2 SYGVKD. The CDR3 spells CAIRPDTSGDTDTQYF. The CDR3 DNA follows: TGTGCCATCAGGCCCGACACTAGCGGGGACACAGATACGCAGTATTTT.

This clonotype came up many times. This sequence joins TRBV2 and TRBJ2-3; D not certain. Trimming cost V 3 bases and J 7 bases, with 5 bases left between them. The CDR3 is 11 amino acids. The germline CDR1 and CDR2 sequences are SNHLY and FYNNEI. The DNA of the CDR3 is TGTGCCAGCAGTGAGGGCCATACGCAGTATTTT. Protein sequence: CASSEGHTQYF.

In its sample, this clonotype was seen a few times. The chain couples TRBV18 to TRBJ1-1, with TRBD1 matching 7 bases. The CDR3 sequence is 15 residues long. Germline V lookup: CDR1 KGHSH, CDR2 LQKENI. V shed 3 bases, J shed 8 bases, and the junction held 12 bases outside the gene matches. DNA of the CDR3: TGTGCCAGCTCACCCTACAGGGGTTCGTACGAGGAAGCTTTCTTT. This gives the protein CASSPYRGSYEEAFF.

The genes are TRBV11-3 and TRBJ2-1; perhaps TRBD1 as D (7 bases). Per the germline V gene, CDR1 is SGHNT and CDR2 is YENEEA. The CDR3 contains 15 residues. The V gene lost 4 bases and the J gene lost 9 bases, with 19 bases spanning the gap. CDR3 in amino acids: CASSSTYRQGGEQFF. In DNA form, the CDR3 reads TGTGCCAGCAGCTCAACATACCGACAGGGAGGTGAGCAGTTCTTC.